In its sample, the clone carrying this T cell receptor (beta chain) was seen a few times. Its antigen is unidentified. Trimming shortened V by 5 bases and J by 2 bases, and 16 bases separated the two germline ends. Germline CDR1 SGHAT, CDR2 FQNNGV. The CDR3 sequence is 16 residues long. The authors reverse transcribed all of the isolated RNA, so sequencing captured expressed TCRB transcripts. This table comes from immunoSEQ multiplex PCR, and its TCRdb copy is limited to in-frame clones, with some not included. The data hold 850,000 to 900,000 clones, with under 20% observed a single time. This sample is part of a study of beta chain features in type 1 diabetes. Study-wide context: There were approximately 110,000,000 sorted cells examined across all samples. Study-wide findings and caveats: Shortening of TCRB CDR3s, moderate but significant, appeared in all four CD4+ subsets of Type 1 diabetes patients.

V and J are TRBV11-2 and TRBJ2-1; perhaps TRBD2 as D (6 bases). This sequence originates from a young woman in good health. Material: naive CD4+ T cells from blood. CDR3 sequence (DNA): TGTGCCAGCAGCCGCGCCAGGGAGGTAACCTACAATGAGCAGTTCTTC. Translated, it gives CASSRAREVTYNEQFF.